The text below deals with one T cell receptor beta chain. Its matching antigen is unknown. This entry comes from a study of T cells after yellow fever vaccination. Study-wide findings and caveats: When the response was secondary, it was weaker but reached its peak faster, day 5 versus 15. In post-booster samples, most primary-vaccination clones reappeared (approximately 96% CD4, over 70% CD8). The presence of abundant clonotypes contaminating from the bulk population was possible in FACS-sorted repertoires.

Researchers made TCR cDNA using 5'RACE template switching, and this step added a universal primer site and UMIs. MiXCR, applied by TCRdb to the 5' RACE reads, yields one record per CDR3 protein. Of around 72,000 distinct CDR3 sequences in the sample, around 7.1% were seen once. This CDR3 is built from 15 residues. Deletions cut 4 bases from V and 1 base from J, with 12 bases between. The germline V gene has CDR1 SGHVS and CDR2 FQNEAQ. The chain is built from TRBV7-8 and TRBJ2-3; unclear D gene. The TCR sequence derives from a man between 18 and 35 years old who received the YFV17D yellow fever vaccine. Sequenced material: CD8+ T cells sorted from PBMCs, taken approximately 11 days after the first yellow fever vaccination. The CDR3 sequence is CASSSSLGGTDTQYF. DNA for the CDR3: TGTGCCAGCAGCTCGAGTCTGGGCGGCACAGATACGCAGTATTTT. Supplemented by reference TRBV7-8 and TRBJ2-3, the full variable domain reads GAGVSQSPRYKVAKRGQDVALRCDPISGHVSLFWYQQALGQGPEFLTYFQNEAQLDKSGLPSDRFFAERPEGSVSTLKIQRTQQEDSAVYLCASSSSLGGTDTQYFGPGTRLTVL.